This T cell receptor (beta chain) was sequenced in a study of blood T cell repertoires in COVID-19. For the study at large: COVID-19 samples collected from the United States, Italy and Spain covered acute and convalescent phases. In each case, the material was cDNA or gDNA derived from T cells, B-cell-depleted T cells, or PBMCs.

V trimming: 7 bases; J trimming: 10 bases; junction bases outside the gene matches: 14. Germline CDR1 SGHRS, CDR2 YFSETQ. This CDR3 spans 15 amino acids. As handled by the study authors: It was from reference gene primer amplification that nucleated cell counts were estimated. Profiling relied on immunoSEQ multiplex PCR, and the TCRdb table lists in-frame clones only, not all of them. V, J and clone size were drawn from that table, and D and trimming were deduced from the DNA. The table includes 72,000 or so clones, approximately 89% detected once. V usage is TRBV5-1 and J usage is TRBJ1-6; 7 bases match TRBD1. The material sequenced was peripheral blood. The sequence came from a middle-aged man with active COVID-19. The CDR3 nucleotides read TGCGCCAGCGCCCGACAGGGCCCCGAGGGCTCACCCCTCCACTTT. It translates to CASARQGPEGSPLHF.